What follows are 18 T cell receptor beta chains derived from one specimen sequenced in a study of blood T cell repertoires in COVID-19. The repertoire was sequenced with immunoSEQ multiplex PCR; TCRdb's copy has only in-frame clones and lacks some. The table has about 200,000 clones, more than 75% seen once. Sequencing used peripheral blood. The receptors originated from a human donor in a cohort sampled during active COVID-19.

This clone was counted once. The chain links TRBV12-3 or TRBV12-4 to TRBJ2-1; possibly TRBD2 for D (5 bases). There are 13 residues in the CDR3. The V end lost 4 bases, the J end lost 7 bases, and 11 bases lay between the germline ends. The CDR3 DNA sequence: TGTGCCAGCAGTTCCGGGATGGGGAATGAGCAGTTCTTC. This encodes CASSSGMGNEQFF.

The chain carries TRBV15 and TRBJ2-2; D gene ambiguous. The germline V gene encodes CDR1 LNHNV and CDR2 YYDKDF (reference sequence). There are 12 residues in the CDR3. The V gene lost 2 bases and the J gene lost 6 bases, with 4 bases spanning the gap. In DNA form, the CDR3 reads TGTGCCACCAGCAGAAAGCCCGGGGAGCTGTTTTTT. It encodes CATSRKPGELFF. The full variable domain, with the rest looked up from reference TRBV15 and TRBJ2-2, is DAMVIQNPRYQVTQFGKPVTLSCSQTLNHNVMYWYQQKSSQAPKLLFHYYDKDFNNEADTPDNFQSRRPNTSFCFLDIRSPGLGDTAMYLCATSRKPGELFFGEGSRLTVL.

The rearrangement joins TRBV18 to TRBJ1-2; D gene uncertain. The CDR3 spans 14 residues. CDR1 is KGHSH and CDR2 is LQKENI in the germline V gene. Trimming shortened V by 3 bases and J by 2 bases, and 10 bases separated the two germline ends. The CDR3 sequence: CASSPKDTNYGYTF. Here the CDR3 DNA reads TGTGCCAGCTCACCGAAAGACACGAACTATGGCTACACCTTC.

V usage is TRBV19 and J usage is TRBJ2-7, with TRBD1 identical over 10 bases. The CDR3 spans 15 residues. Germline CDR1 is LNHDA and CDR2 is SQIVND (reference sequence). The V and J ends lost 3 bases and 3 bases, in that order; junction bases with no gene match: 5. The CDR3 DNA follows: TGTGCCAGTAGTATCGCCGGGACAGGGGACTACGAGCAGTACTTC. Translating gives CASSIAGTGDYEQYF.

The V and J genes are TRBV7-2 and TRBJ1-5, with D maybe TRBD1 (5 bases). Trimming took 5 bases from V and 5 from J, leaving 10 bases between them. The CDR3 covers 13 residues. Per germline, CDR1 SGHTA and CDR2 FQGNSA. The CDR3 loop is CASSPDSYQPQHF. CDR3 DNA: TGTGCCAGCAGCCCCGACAGTTATCAGCCCCAGCATTTT.

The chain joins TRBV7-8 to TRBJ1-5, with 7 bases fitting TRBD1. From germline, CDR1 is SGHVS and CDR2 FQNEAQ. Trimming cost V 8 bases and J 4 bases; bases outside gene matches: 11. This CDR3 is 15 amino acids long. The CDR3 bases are TGTGCCAGCCACTCGGGACAGAGTACTAATCAGCCCCAGCATTTT. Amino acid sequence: CASHSGQSTNQPQHF.

The CDR3 nucleotides are TGTGCCAGCAGCCCGGTAGCAGGGGTATACGAGCAGTACTTC. Translation: CASSPVAGVYEQYF. The chain has TRBV27 and TRBJ2-7, with a tentative D call TRBD1 (6 bases). Germline CDR1 MNHEY, CDR2 SMNVEV (reference sequence). The CDR3 loop spans 14 amino acids. The V and J ends lost 6 bases and 4 bases respectively, with 16 bases between them.

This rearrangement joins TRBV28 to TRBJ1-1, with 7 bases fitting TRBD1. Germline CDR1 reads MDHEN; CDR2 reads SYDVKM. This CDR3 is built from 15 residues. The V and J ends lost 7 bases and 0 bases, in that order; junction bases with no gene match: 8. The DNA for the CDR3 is TGTGCCAGCATACTAACACAGGGGATGAACACTGAAGCTTTCTTT. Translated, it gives CASILTQGMNTEAFF.

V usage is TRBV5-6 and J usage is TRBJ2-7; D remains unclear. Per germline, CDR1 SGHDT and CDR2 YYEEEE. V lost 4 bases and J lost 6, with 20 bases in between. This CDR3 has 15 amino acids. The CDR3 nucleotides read TGTGCCAGCAGCCACTATAAGCCAAGGTCGGCCGAGCAGTACTTC. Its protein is CASSHYKPRSAEQYF.

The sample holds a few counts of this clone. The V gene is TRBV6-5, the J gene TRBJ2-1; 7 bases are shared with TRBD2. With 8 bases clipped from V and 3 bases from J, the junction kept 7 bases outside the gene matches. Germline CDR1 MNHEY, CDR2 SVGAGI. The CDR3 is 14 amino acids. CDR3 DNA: TGTGCCAGCCGGAGGGGCGGGGGCTACAATGAGCAGTTCTTC. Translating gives CASRRGGGYNEQFF.

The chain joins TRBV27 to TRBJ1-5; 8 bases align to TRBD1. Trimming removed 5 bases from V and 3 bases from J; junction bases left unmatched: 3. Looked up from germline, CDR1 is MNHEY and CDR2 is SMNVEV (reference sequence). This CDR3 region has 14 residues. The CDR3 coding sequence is TGTGCCAGCAGTCCGGACAGGGTCAATCAGCCCCAGCATTTT. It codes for CASSPDRVNQPQHF.

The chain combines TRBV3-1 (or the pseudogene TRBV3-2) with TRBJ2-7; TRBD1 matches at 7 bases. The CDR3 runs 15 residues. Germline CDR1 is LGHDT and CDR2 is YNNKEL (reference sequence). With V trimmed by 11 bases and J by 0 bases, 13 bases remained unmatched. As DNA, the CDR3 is TGTGCCTCAGCTCCAACAGGGGCCCGCTCCTACGAGCAGTACTTC. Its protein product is CASAPTGARSYEQYF.

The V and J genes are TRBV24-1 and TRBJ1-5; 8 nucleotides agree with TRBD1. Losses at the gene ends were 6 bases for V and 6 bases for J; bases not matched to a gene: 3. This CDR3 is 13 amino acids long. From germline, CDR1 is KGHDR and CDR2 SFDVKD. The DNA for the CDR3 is TGTGCCACCAGTAGAGGACAGGGTCAGCCCCAGCATTTT. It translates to CATSRGQGQPQHF.

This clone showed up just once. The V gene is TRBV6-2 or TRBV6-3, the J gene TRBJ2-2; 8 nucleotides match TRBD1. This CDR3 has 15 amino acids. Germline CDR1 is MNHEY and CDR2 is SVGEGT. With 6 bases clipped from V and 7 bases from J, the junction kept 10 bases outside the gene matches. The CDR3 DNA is TGTGCCAGCAGCGATCAGGGGGCGGATGACGGGGAGCTGTTTTTT. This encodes CASSDQGADDGELFF.

The CDR3 sequence is CASSQDSGLNEQYF. In DNA form, the CDR3 reads TGCGCCAGCAGCCAAGATAGCGGCCTGAACGAGCAGTACTTC. V and J are TRBV4-3 and TRBJ2-7, with D possibly TRBD2 on 6 matching bases. Between the trimmed V and J ends, which lost 0 bases and 5 bases, there was a span of 11 bases. This CDR3 is 14 amino acids long. CDR1 and CDR2 from the germline V gene are LGHNA and YSLEER.

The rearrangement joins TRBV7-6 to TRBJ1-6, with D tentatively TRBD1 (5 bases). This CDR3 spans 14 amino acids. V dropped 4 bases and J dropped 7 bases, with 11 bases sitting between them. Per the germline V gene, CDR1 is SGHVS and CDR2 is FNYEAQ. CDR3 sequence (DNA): TGTGCCAGCAGCTCCCAGGGTAGCAATTCACCCCTCCACTTT. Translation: CASSSQGSNSPLHF.

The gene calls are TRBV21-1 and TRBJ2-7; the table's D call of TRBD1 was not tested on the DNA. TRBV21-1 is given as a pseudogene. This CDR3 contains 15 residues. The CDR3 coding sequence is TGTGCCAGCAGCGGCTGGTGGACAGGGTTCGTCGAGCAGTACTTC. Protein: CASSGWWTGFVEQYF.

CDR3 nucleotides: TGTGCCAGCAGTGGGGGGTATACGAGCAATCAGCCCCAGCATTTT. Amino acids: CASSGGYTSNQPQHF. V gene TRBV6-2 or TRBV6-3 combines with J gene TRBJ1-5; maybe TRBD1 (5 bases). Deletions cut 5 bases from V and 1 base from J, with 12 bases between. There are 15 residues in the CDR3. Germline CDR1 MNHEY, CDR2 SVGEGT.